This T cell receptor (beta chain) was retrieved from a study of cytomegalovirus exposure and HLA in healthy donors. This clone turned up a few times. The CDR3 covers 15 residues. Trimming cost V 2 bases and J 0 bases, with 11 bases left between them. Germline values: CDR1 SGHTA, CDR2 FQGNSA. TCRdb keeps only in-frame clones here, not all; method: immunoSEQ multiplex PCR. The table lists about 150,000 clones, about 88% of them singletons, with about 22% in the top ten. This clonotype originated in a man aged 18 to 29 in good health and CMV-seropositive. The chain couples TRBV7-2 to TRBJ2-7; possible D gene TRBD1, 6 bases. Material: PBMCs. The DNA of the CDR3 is TGTGCCAGCAGCTTATGGACAGCCTCCTCCTACGAGCAGTACTTC. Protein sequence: CASSLWTASSYEQYF.